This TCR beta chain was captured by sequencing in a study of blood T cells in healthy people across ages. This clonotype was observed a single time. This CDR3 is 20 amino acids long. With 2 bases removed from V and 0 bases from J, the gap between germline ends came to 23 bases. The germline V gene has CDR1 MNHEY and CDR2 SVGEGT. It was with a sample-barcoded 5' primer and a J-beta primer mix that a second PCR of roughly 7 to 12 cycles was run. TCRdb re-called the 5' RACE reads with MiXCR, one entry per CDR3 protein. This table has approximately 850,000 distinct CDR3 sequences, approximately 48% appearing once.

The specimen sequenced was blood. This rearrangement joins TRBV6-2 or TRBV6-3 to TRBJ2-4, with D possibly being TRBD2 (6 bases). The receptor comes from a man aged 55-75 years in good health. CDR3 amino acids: CASSYPPGGATLLAKNIQYF. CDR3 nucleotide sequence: TGTGCCAGCAGTTACCCTCCAGGCGGGGCGACCCTTCTAGCCAAAAACATTCAGTACTTC.